This T cell receptor (beta chain) derives from a study of T cells in Graves' hyperthyroidism and ophthalmopathy (dated by TCRdb to about 2019). Turning to the overall study: Peripheral blood samples were taken at the time of initial diagnosis, prior to any treatment. Whether ophthalmopathy could be predicted prospectively was tested in an independent validation cohort made up of 18 hyperthyroidism patients plus 17 patients who later progressed to ophthalmopathy. To identify distinguishing TCR V-J signatures, a discovery cohort of around 100 patients was used, comprising 40 to 45 with Graves' ophthalmopathy and around 60 with stable Graves' hyperthyroidism. Following sampling, methimazole starting at 30 mg daily was given to hyperthyroidism patients, and high-dose intravenous methylprednisolone was given to ophthalmopathy patients. In addition, the study compared T-cell repertoires in thyroid tissue and in blood from 6 or 7 Graves' hyperthyroidism patients. The 100 discovery patients were randomly split 7:3 into training and test sets. The paper describes TCR Vbeta CDR3 sequencing of 130 to 150 peripheral blood samples, made up of about 41 ophthalmopathy patients, roughly 80 hyperthyroidism patients and 17 progressor patients. On the study overall, not on this receptor specifically: Ophthalmopathy was separated from stable hyperthyroidism by a 13 V-J signature model, with about 86% sensitivity and about 84% specificity obtained in cross-validation and 80%/75% obtained in testing. Sample size was not statistically predetermined, and blinding of investigators to group allocation was not performed. Most expanded thyroid clonotypes (frequency above 0.001) were also detected in blood, suggesting blood repertoires may reflect thyroid immune responses. In validation, progression to ophthalmopathy was predicted by the model with 55% to 71% sensitivity and 72% to 85% specificity, a median of about 6 months before onset.

At the junction V is shortened by 4 bases and J by 3 bases, with 15 bases in between. Reading the germline V gene (reference sequence) gives CDR1 LGHDT and CDR2 YNNKEL. Including the terminal cysteine and phenylalanine, the CDR3 comprises 16 residues. Solely the CDR3 DNA is kept, with 48 bases framed from the first base. Moderately to severely active disease, a Clinical Activity Score of at least 3, a NOSPECS grade of at least 4, and a duration under 3 months were present in ophthalmopathy patients. The study excluded patients with uncontrolled infections, other autoimmune diseases, pregnancy or lactation. Clinical symptoms, serum thyroxine and TRAb, thyroid ultrasound, and orbital computed tomography formed the basis for the diagnoses. Ficoll-Paque density gradient centrifugation was used to isolate PBMCs from around 10 ml of fresh peripheral blood. Total RNA was extracted with Trizol reagent, and quality was checked on an Agilent 2100 Bioanalyzer.

The TCR beta CDR3 regions were amplified from RNA transcripts. A first-round RT-PCR of the TCR CDR3 used the HTBI primer set with the Qiagen OneStep RT-PCR kit. Libraries were constructed in a second round of multiplex PCR, after which size selection and purification were carried out. The libraries were sequenced on an Illumina HiSeq2000 using paired-end 100 bp reads. In the original analysis: Raw data were processed with SOAPnuke, discarding reads with adapters, uncalled bases, mean Phred below 15, or no exact constant-primer or identifier match. COPE v1.2.5 was used to merge high-quality paired reads, and clonotypes were defined as unique nucleotide sequences. MiTCR v1.1 was used to align clonotypes to the IMGT TRBV, TRBD and TRBJ reference segments. The analysis included only V-J combinations with a frequency above 0.0001, which together covered 99% to 99.2% of the repertoires. The TCS score was defined as F50 (clonal expansion) divided by E x V (chaos), with BLOSUM62-based TCRdist calculated between CDR3 peptides within each V-J. Welch's t-statistics and random forest reduced roughly 530 V-J features to about 12, which were used in a naive Bayes classifier (R e1071). TCRdb's own reprocessing of the public reads used fastp at Q25 and MiXCR and kept productive beta chains. CDR3 protein duplicates are merged, each entry listing the most common genes and DNA. The authors' filters were not applied to this entry. This sample gives around 350,000 distinct CDR3 sequences in total; approximately 16% of them show up just once. The top ten clonotypes cover approximately 19% of the sample.

This clonotype was recorded many times. Its antigen remains unidentified. Base qualities are missing; no much larger clone stands one base away. The receptor's source is a woman aged 60 to 75 with Graves' ophthalmopathy. Source material: blood. The sequence is built from TRBV3-1 and TRBJ2-2; a weak D assignment points to TRBD2 (5 bases agree). In nucleotide form, the sequence is TGTGCCAGCAGCCCGAACGGACTTATCGACACCGGGGAGCTGTTTTTT. This is translated as CASSPNGLIDTGELFF.